This TCR beta chain was identified in a study of control samples from healthy donors and cancer patients (dated by TCRdb to 2018 to 2020). The method behind the library was the immunoSEQ multiplex PCR assay. Entries here come from immuneACCESS through TCRdb and include only in-frame sequences with V and J called. Some clones fail to appear in such tables; in the studies checked, an unresolved V gene covers under half of the shortfall, and the cause of the remainder is unknown. This sample gives tens of thousands of clones in total; 85% to 90% of them show up just once. The leading ten clones occupy roughly 42% of the sample. Turning to this clone: It lacks a known antigen. The record has no base qualities; no much larger clone is one base away.

The receptor was derived from a man between 45 and 60 years old with head and neck cancer. The sequenced sample consisted of PBMCs.

The CDR3 here reads CASSESQGRSAQHF. The DNA reads TGTGCCAGCAGTGAGTCGCAGGGCCGCTCGGCCCAGCATTTT. The chain was built from TRBV25-1 and TRBJ1-5, with a tentative D gene TRBD1 over 5 matching bases. V sheds 3 bases and J sheds 11 bases, leaving 17 bases between their ends. CDR1 and CDR2 (MGHDK, SYGVNS) derive from the germline V gene. Including the terminal cysteine and phenylalanine, the CDR3 comprises 14 residues. This entry keeps only the CDR3 DNA: 42 bases, framed from base 1.